This passage covers 8 T cell receptor beta chains from one sample sequenced in a study of shared clonotypes between healthy human individuals. Some clones are missing from TCRdb's copy, which holds only in-frame ones; the method was immunoSEQ multiplex PCR. The sample records about 520,000 clones, around 95% being singletons. The sequencing sample was made of naive CD4+ T cells sorted from blood. Subset meaning: CD45RA+ positively selected. The receptor set was obtained from a woman in her 30s in good health.

The genes are TRBV28 and TRBJ1-3, with D perhaps TRBD1 (6 bases). The CDR3 is 17 residues long. CDR1 MDHEN and CDR2 SYDVKM come from the germline V gene. V dropped 7 bases and J dropped 1 base, with 20 bases sitting between them. The CDR3 coding sequence is TGTGCCAGCACCTACCTTAAATTCAGGGGTTCTGGAAACACCATATATTTT. It codes for CASTYLKFRGSGNTIYF.

This chain links TRBV7-8 with TRBJ1-5; TRBD1 agrees at 12 bases. The CDR3 covers 16 residues. Trimming removed 5 bases from V and 7 bases from J; junction bases left unmatched: 9. Germline CDR1 reads SGHVS; CDR2 reads FQNEAQ. CDR3 bases: TGTGCCAGCAGCACTCGGGACAGGGGGCGCAGGCAGCCCCAGCATTTT. This translates into CASSTRDRGRRQPQHF.

This chain connects TRBV9 to TRBJ1-1, with D possibly matching TRBD1 (6 bases). V gave up 0 bases and J gave up 4 bases, with 13 bases separating them. The CDR3 sequence is 15 residues long. Germline values: CDR1 SGDLS, CDR2 YYNGEE. The CDR3 protein is CASSVVPGASTEAFF. DNA of the CDR3: TGTGCCAGCAGCGTAGTGCCAGGGGCGAGCACTGAAGCTTTCTTT.

The chain combines TRBV10-3 with TRBJ2-1, with D unresolved. The V end lost 3 bases, the J end lost 7 bases, and 7 bases lay between the germline ends. CDR3 length equals 12 residues. Germline loops: CDR1 ENHRY, CDR2 SYGVKD. The CDR3 loop reads CAISETRNEQFF. The CDR3, as DNA: TGTGCCATCAGTGAAACGCGGAATGAGCAGTTCTTC.

J is TRBJ2-6 and V is TRBV28, with a possible D match to TRBD1 (5 bases). The CDR3 is 17 amino acids. Per germline, CDR1 MDHEN and CDR2 SYDVKM. V gave up 3 bases and J gave up 2 bases, with 14 bases separating them. In DNA form, the CDR3 reads TGTGCCAGCAGTTTGGGGCAGGGTTTAACTGGGGCCAACGTCCTGACTTTC. Its protein product is CASSLGQGLTGANVLTF. Variable domain in full (rest from reference TRBV28 and TRBJ2-6): DVKVTQSSRYLVKRTGEKVFLECVQDMDHENMFWYRQDPGLGLRLIYFSYDVKMKEKGDIPEGYSVSREKKERFSLILESASTNQTSMYLCASSLGQGLTGANVLTFGAGSRLTVL.

The gene calls are TRBV6-1 and TRBJ2-1; D unresolved. From germline, CDR1 is MNHNS and CDR2 SASEGT. V lost 8 bases and J lost 16, with 18 bases in between. This CDR3 is 11 amino acids long. CDR3 DNA sequence: TGTGCCAGCTTGGGCGATGGGTTGACCTTCTTC. It yields the protein CASLGDGLTFF.

J is TRBJ1-1 and V is TRBV6-1; 10 nucleotides agree with TRBD1. Germline CDR1 is MNHNS and CDR2 is SASEGT. The V and J ends lost 6 bases and 6 bases, in that order; junction bases with no gene match: 7. This CDR3 has 14 amino acids. The CDR3 spells CASREGTGVPEAFF. The CDR3 coding sequence is TGTGCCAGCAGAGAGGGGACAGGGGTACCTGAAGCTTTCTTT.

This sequence joins TRBV2 and TRBJ2-3, with D perhaps matching TRBD1 or TRBD2 (5 bases each). With 3 bases removed from V and 9 bases from J, the gap between germline ends came to 7 bases. Germline CDR1 is SNHLY and CDR2 is FYNNEI. The CDR3 loop spans 11 amino acids. This CDR3 reads CASSEGDTQYF. Here the CDR3 DNA reads TGTGCCAGCAGTGAGGGGGACACGCAGTATTTT.